The next 23 T cell receptor beta chains were all read from a single sample in a study of T-cell reconstitution after alpha-beta-depleted transplantation in children. Unique molecular identifiers featured in how the TCRbeta library was prepared. Each CDR3 protein is one row after TCRdb ran MiXCR on the PCR reads. The data show around 450,000 distinct CDR3 sequences, about 17% seen once. Sequencing used PBMCs, mostly from graft donor cells, obtained 360 days after TCRalphabeta/CD19-depleted stem cell transplant. The receptor source for this set is a boy in the first two years of life who had a stem cell transplant for Wiskott-Aldrich syndrome, so the T cells may come from the graft donor.

This clonotype has more than one count but fewer than ten. The chain employs TRBV27 and TRBJ2-2; weak D call: TRBD1 (5 bases). Trimming shortened V by 6 bases and J by 0 bases, and 20 bases separated the two germline ends. Germline values: CDR1 MNHEY, CDR2 SMNVEV (reference sequence). The length of the CDR3 is 18 residues. The CDR3 coding sequence is TGTGCCAGCAGCAGAAATGGGGTACGGACAACGAACACCGGGGAGCTGTTTTTT. Translating gives CASSRNGVRTTNTGELFF.

The CDR3 sequence is CASSFDSTGELFF. CDR3 bases: TGCGCCAGCAGCTTCGACTCTACCGGGGAGCTGTTTTTT. V usage is TRBV5-1 and J usage is TRBJ2-2; D uncertain. CDR3 length: 13 residues. CDR1 and CDR2 from the germline V gene are SGHRS and YFSETQ. V was shortened by 2 bases and J by 5 bases, with 7 bases between the two germline ends. Combining the CDR3 with reference TRBV5-1 and TRBJ2-2 gives the whole variable domain KAGVTQTPRYLIKTRGQQVTLSCSPISGHRSVSWYQQTPGQGLQFLFEYFSETQRNKGNFPGRFSGRQFSNSRSEMNVSTLELGDSALYLCASSFDSTGELFFGEGSRLTVL.

The J gene is TRBJ2-1, the V gene TRBV7-2; the match to TRBD2 covers 8 bases. The junction had 27 bases not matched to a gene; V was cut back by 3 bases and J by 2 bases. The CDR3 sequence is 23 residues long. Looked up from germline, CDR1 is SGHTA and CDR2 is FQGNSA. The CDR3: CASSFLTLWREASMVSPYNEQFF. CDR3 DNA sequence: TGTGCCAGCAGCTTTCTCACCCTGTGGCGGGAGGCCTCCATGGTAAGCCCCTACAATGAGCAGTTCTTC.

This clonotype occurred once. V gene TRBV15 combines with J gene TRBJ2-5, with D possibly TRBD1 on 6 matching bases. Trimming shortened V by 3 bases and J by 5 bases, and 13 bases separated the two germline ends. The CDR3 runs 14 residues. The V gene's germline CDR1 is LNHNV and CDR2 YYDKDF (reference sequence). Here the CDR3 DNA reads TGTGCCACCAGCAGGGGGGACATTCACGAGACCCAGTACTTC. This translates into CATSRGDIHETQYF. Using reference TRBV15 and TRBJ2-5 for the parts outside the CDR3, the full variable domain is DAMVIQNPRYQVTQFGKPVTLSCSQTLNHNVMYWYQQKSSQAPKLLFHYYDKDFNNEADTPDNFQSRRPNTSFCFLDIRSPGLGDTAMYLCATSRGDIHETQYFGPGTRLLVL.

The chain is built from TRBV5-1 and TRBJ2-2; TRBD2 aligns across 7 bases. This CDR3 has 16 residues. The trim removed 1 base at V and 1 base at J, leaving 4 bases unmatched. Germline loops: CDR1 SGHRS, CDR2 YFSETQ. This CDR3 is CASSLHASGNTGELFF. The CDR3 coding sequence is TGCGCCAGCAGCTTGCACGCTAGCGGGAACACCGGGGAGCTGTTTTTT.

This clonotype was seen a single time. V and J are TRBV5-1 and TRBJ1-1, with D perhaps TRBD1 (6 bases). In germline, CDR1 is SGHRS, CDR2 YFSETQ. CDR3 size: 14 residues. With 5 bases removed from V and 1 base from J, the gap between germline ends came to 12 bases. The CDR3 protein is CASSYGQPNTEAFF. CDR3 coding DNA: TGCGCCAGCAGTTACGGACAGCCGAACACTGAAGCTTTCTTT.

This clonotype was found a few times. This chain connects TRBV6-2 or TRBV6-3 to TRBJ1-1; D might be TRBD1 (5 bases). Germline lookup yields CDR1 MNHEY and CDR2 SVGEGT. The CDR3 consists of 14 residues. The V and J ends lost 2 bases and 2 bases respectively, with 9 bases between them. The CDR3 spells CASSYGGSNTEAFF. Here the CDR3 DNA reads TGTGCCAGCAGTTACGGGGGGTCAAACACTGAAGCTTTCTTT.

The table lists this clonotype with a few counts. The genes are TRBV29-1 and TRBJ2-1, with D uncertain. Germline V gives CDR1 SQVTM, CDR2 ANQGSEA. V lost 4 bases and J lost 6, with 19 bases in between. This CDR3 has 15 amino acids. The CDR3 region is CSVVPPRQRVNEQFF. The CDR3 coding sequence is TGCAGCGTTGTCCCTCCCCGGCAGCGAGTCAATGAGCAGTTCTTC.

This sequence joins TRBV7-9 and TRBJ2-7; 10 bases line up with TRBD2. Germline-derived CDR1 and CDR2 are SEHNR and FQNEAQ (reference sequence). The CDR3 runs 14 residues. Trimming at V came to 1 base and at J to 6 bases, leaving 3 bases not matched to a gene. The CDR3 nucleotides are TGTGCCAGCAGCTTAGAGAGCGGGGGGGTCGAGCAGTACTTC. Translating gives CASSLESGGVEQYF.

The chain couples TRBV11-2 to TRBJ2-7, with TRBD2 identical over 12 bases. Germline CDR1 reads SGHAT; CDR2 reads FQNNGV. V lost 6 bases to trimming and J lost 3 bases; unmatched junction nucleotides: 12. The CDR3 runs to 17 residues. Here the CDR3 DNA reads TGTGCCAGCAGGCCGAGAATGGGACTAGCGGGTAGCTACGAGCAGTACTTC. The encoded protein is CASRPRMGLAGSYEQYF.

CDR3 sequence reads: CASSNPDREWTGELFF. The CDR3 DNA sequence: TGTGCCAGCAGCAACCCCGACAGGGAATGGACCGGGGAGCTGTTTTTT. The J gene is TRBJ2-2, the V gene TRBV11-2; 7 positions agree with TRBD1. This CDR3 contains 16 residues. The J segment lost 5 bases and the V segment lost 5 bases, leaving 11 bases of the junction unmatched. The germline CDR1 and CDR2 sequences are SGHAT and FQNNGV.

This clonotype was counted many times. The rearrangement joins TRBV4-1 to TRBJ2-7, with D possibly TRBD1 on 5 matching bases. V lost 1 base to trimming and J lost 0 bases, with 16 bases between them. This CDR3 region has 17 residues. Germline lookup yields CDR1 MGHRA and CDR2 YSYEKL. The CDR3 is CASSQGVDKFSSYEQYF. In DNA, the CDR3 is TGCGCCAGCAGCCAAGGAGTGGACAAATTCAGCTCCTACGAGCAGTACTTC.

This clonotype has only a few counts. This chain joins TRBV12-3 or TRBV12-4 and TRBJ2-1; D ambiguous. Trimming pared 2 bases from V and 9 bases from J, leaving 5 bases between. This CDR3 comprises 11 residues. In nucleotides, the CDR3 is TGTGCCAGCAGTTTAATGGGTGAGCAGTTCTTC. This gives the protein CASSLMGEQFF.

This chain joins TRBV7-9 and TRBJ2-5; D assignment may be TRBD1 or TRBD2 (5 bases each). This CDR3 has 14 residues. With 5 bases removed from V and 3 bases from J, the gap between germline ends came to 13 bases. Germline assignment: CDR1 SEHNR and CDR2 FQNEAQ (reference sequence). The CDR3: CASSHSGTKETQYF. Here the CDR3 DNA reads TGTGCCAGCAGCCACTCCGGGACGAAAGAGACCCAGTACTTC.

This clonotype was observed a few times. J is TRBJ1-1 and V is TRBV4-1, with 9 bases lining up with TRBD1. Losses at the gene ends were 3 bases for V and 6 bases for J; bases not matched to a gene: 2. The germline V gene encodes CDR1 MGHRA and CDR2 YSYEKL. This CDR3 is built from 13 residues. In nucleotides, the CDR3 is TGCGCCAGCAGCCAGGACAGGGGCTCTGAAGCTTTCTTT. Its translation is CASSQDRGSEAFF.

This clonotype was seen a handful of times. This chain connects TRBV20-1 to TRBJ2-5; D unclear. Between the trimmed V and J ends, which lost 5 bases and 5 bases, there was a span of 18 bases. The CDR3 extends over 14 amino acids. Germline assignment: CDR1 DFQATT and CDR2 SNEGSKA (reference sequence). CDR3 nucleotides: TGCAGTGCTGGACGACCGGGTAGTAGGGAGACCCAGTACTTC. This translates into CSAGRPGSRETQYF.

Ten or more counts support this clonotype. The chain joins TRBV20-1 to TRBJ2-6; D gene ambiguous. This CDR3 has 12 amino acids. V was trimmed by 6 bases and J by 4 bases, leaving 7 bases between them. From germline, CDR1 is DFQATT and CDR2 SNEGSKA (reference sequence). CDR3 nucleotides: TGCAGTGCCCTGAGAGGGGCCAACGTCCTGACTTTC. Its protein is CSALRGANVLTF.

This clonotype was found a few times. The chain has TRBV7-7 and TRBJ2-5, with D possibly called TRBD1 or TRBD2 (5 bases each). The V gene's germline CDR1 is SSHAT and CDR2 FNYEAQ (reference sequence). The length of the CDR3 is 14 residues. Trimming removed 1 base from V and 6 bases from J, with 12 bases in between. CDR3 coding DNA: TGTGCCAGCAGCTTAGTGAGGGGTCAGAAGACCCAGTACTTC. This gives the protein CASSLVRGQKTQYF. The whole variable domain, filled in from reference TRBV7-7 and TRBJ2-5, reads GAGVSQSPRYKVTKRGQDVTLRCDPISSHATLYWYQQALGQGPEFLTYFNYEAQPDKSGLPSDRFSAERPEGSISTLTIQRTEQRDSAMYRCASSLVRGQKTQYFGPGTRLLVL.

The chain has TRBV5-1 and TRBJ2-5, with 9 bases aligning to TRBD2. The V segment lost 4 bases and the J segment 5 bases; nucleotides outside the gene matches: 12. Germline values: CDR1 SGHRS, CDR2 YFSETQ. CDR3 size: 16 residues. CDR3: CASSPLAGRTKETQYF. As DNA, the CDR3 is TGCGCCAGCAGCCCCCTAGCGGGACGGACCAAGGAGACCCAGTACTTC.

For this clonotype: Likely a read error: the CDR3 ends without its conserved phenylalanine or tryptophan. The CDR3 sequence: CASSELAGIREQFI. CDR3 bases: TGTGCCAGCAGTGAACTAGCGGGAATTAGGGAGCAGTTCATC. The chain has TRBV12-3 or TRBV12-4 and TRBJ2-1; 10 nucleotides match TRBD2. The CDR3 runs 14 residues. With V trimmed by 5 bases and J by 10 bases, 8 bases remained unmatched.

Only a few counts were recorded for this clonotype. The rearrangement joins TRBV15 to TRBJ2-2, with D perhaps matching TRBD1 or TRBD2 (5 bases each). Trimming removed 2 bases from V and 4 bases from J, with 11 bases in between. The CDR3 is 15 amino acids. Germline loops: CDR1 LNHNV, CDR2 YYDKDF (reference sequence). CDR3 in DNA: TGTGCCACCAGCAGACAGGGTCGGGGCACCGGGGAGCTGTTTTTT. Residues: CATSRQGRGTGELFF.

On this clonotype: The conserved phenylalanine or tryptophan is not found at the CDR3 terminus, so this likely reflects a read error. The DNA is omitted, as the CDR3 cannot be located on it reliably, and the CDR3 follows TCRdb's listing. V usage is TRBV27 and J usage is TRBJ2-7; the D segment call TRBD2 is taken from the table without a DNA check. Germline V lookup: CDR1 MNHEY, CDR2 SMNVEV (reference sequence). The CDR3 totals 11 residues, both ends included. CDR3 sequence: CASSLRLVGVE.

This rearrangement joins TRBV5-1 to TRBJ2-2, with 10 bases fitting TRBD2. With 0 bases clipped from V and 0 bases from J, the junction kept 8 bases outside the gene matches. The CDR3 is 19 residues long. Germline-derived CDR1 and CDR2 are SGHRS and YFSETQ. The CDR3 spells CASSLAQASGRANTGELFF. The CDR3, as DNA: TGCGCCAGCAGCTTGGCCCAGGCTAGCGGGAGAGCGAACACCGGGGAGCTGTTTTTT.